Listed below are T cell receptor beta chains from one sample, sequenced in a study of cytomegalovirus exposure and HLA in healthy donors. The protocol was immunoSEQ multiplex PCR, while the TCRdb copy is restricted to in-frame clones and leaves out a portion. The table has around 190,000 clones, roughly four fifths seen once; the top ten hold 3.1%. Input material: PBMCs. Source of these receptors: a woman in her twenties or thirties in good health and CMV-seropositive. Each CDR3 is given with its conserved first and last residue. Fields, in order: J gene, V gene, D gene, clone size, CDR3 DNA, CDR3 protein. A D gene is named only where the DNA matches it firmly. Size values are once, few and many counts, or a class for expanded clones, and some rows have none.

TRBJ1-1	TRBV27	TRBD1	-	TGTGCCACCCGGGGGGGGGACAGTTGGGACACTGAAGCTTTCTTT	CATRGGDSWDTEAFF
TRBJ2-7	TRBV7-2	TRBD2	-	TGTGCCAGCAGGCTAGCGGGAGATAGGTCCTACGAGCAGTACTTC	CASRLAGDRSYEQYF
TRBJ1-2	TRBV6-6	-	-	TGTGCCAGCAGTTCCGGGAGCCGTACCCCTAACTATGGCTACACCTTC	CASSSGSRTPNYGYTF
TRBJ2-1	TRBV11-2	-	-	TGTGCCAGCAGCCCCCGGTCCCGACAGGAGTCCTACAATGAGCAGTTCTTC	CASSPRSRQESYNEQFF
TRBJ2-1	TRBV9	TRBD2	-	TGTGCCAGCAGCCTGGGGGCAAGCGGGAGTTCTGAGCAGTTCTTC	CASSLGASGSSEQFF
TRBJ2-1	TRBV28	TRBD2	-	TGTGCCAGCACCCCAGGGTGGCTAGCGGGAGATAGTGAGCAGTTCTTC	CASTPGWLAGDSEQFF
TRBJ1-2	TRBV4-2	TRBD1	-	TGTGCCAGCAGCCAAGACCTACAGGGGGCCGGGGGCTACACCTTC	CASSQDLQGAGGYTF
TRBJ1-2	TRBV28	-	-	TGTGCCAGCAGTTTAGGTATTTGGGGCGCCAACTATGGCTACACCTTC	CASSLGIWGANYGYTF
TRBJ2-3	TRBV13	TRBD2	-	TGTGCCAGCAGCTTAGTGGGGTTTACTAGCGGGAGAACAGATACGCAGTATTTT	CASSLVGFTSGRTDTQYF
TRBJ2-1	TRBV2	-	-	TGTGCCGGGGTCCGGGACTTCGGGGATGAGCAGTTCTTC	CAGVRDFGDEQFF
TRBJ2-1	TRBV5-3	-	-	TGTGCCAGAGGGGCGGTTACCTACAATGAGCAGTTCTTC	CARGAVTYNEQFF
TRBJ2-5	TRBV7-9	-	-	TGTGCCAGCAGCTTAATCAGGGAGGCAGAGACCCAGTACTTC	CASSLIREAETQYF
TRBJ1-4	TRBV28	TRBD1	few	TGTGCCAGCAGCACGGGACAGTCTAATGAAAAACTGTTTTTT	CASSTGQSNEKLFF
TRBJ2-1	TRBV14	TRBD2	-	TGTGCCAGCAGCCAAGATGGGGCTAGCGGGCACTACAATGAGCAGTTCTTC	CASSQDGASGHYNEQFF
TRBJ2-1	TRBV25-1	TRBD2	-	TGTGCCAGCAGTGAAGGACTAGCGGGAATTACCTACAATAAGCAGTTCTTC	CASSEGLAGITYNKQFF
TRBJ2-2	TRBV28	TRBD2	once	TGTGCCTTCACTAGCGATCACGCGAGCACCGGGGAGCTGTTTTTT	CAFTSDHASTGELFF
TRBJ1-5	TRBV15	-	-	TGTGCCACCAGCAGAGGAGAGAATCAGCCCCAGCATTTT	CATSRGENQPQHF
TRBJ1-2	TRBV6-5	TRBD1	few	TGTGCCACACGGCCAGGGGGCTACTATGGCTACACCTTC	CATRPGGYYGYTF
TRBJ1-3	TRBV9	-	few	TGTGCCAGCAGCGTAGACAGCTCTGGAAACACCATATATTTT	CASSVDSSGNTIYF
TRBJ2-7	TRBV19	TRBD1	-	TGTGCCAGTAGTGACCGGGACAGGGGGTCCTACGAGCAGTACTTC	CASSDRDRGSYEQYF
TRBJ2-1	TRBV5-1	-	few	TGCGCCAGCAGCTTGGCCTCCAGGGAAAATGAGCAGTTCTTC	CASSLASRENEQFF
TRBJ2-1	TRBV7-7	TRBD2	few	TGTGCCAGCAGCTTAAATAGCGGGGTTTACAATGAGCAGTTCTTC	CASSLNSGVYNEQFF